Listed here are 9 T cell receptor beta chains from one sample, sequenced in a study of blood T cell repertoires in COVID-19. The method was immunoSEQ multiplex PCR; TCRdb's version includes in-frame clones alone and lacks a portion of them. The data show roughly 100,000 clones, 90% seen once. Sequencing input: peripheral blood. The receptors stem from a man in his late teens or twenties with COVID-19, enrolled during active disease.

This sequence joins TRBV11-2 and TRBJ2-3; 9 bases line up with TRBD1. CDR3 length: 16 amino acids. Germline loops: CDR1 SGHAT, CDR2 FQNNGV. Germline trimming cut 5 bases from V and 1 base from J; bases unmatched to any gene: 7. The chain's CDR3 is CASSIRRTGGTDTQYF. CDR3 coding DNA: TGTGCCAGCAGCATACGCCGGACAGGGGGCACAGATACGCAGTATTTT.

The chain couples TRBV6-5 to TRBJ1-5; weak D call: TRBD1 (6 bases). Per germline, CDR1 MNHEY and CDR2 SVGAGI. The CDR3 is made up of 13 amino acids. Trimming stripped 5 bases from V and 6 bases from J, with 11 bases between. Written as DNA, the CDR3 is TGTGCCAGCAGTCAACAGGGCCGTCAGCCCCAGCATTTT. Translating gives CASSQQGRQPQHF.

The rearrangement uses TRBV10-3 and TRBJ2-7; 7 bases agree with TRBD2. Germline loops: CDR1 ENHRY, CDR2 SYGVKD. CDR3 length equals 13 residues. With V trimmed by 8 bases and J by 3 bases, 7 bases remained unmatched. The CDR3 loop is CAISASGVYEQYF. CDR3 nucleotides: TGTGCCATCTCGGCTAGCGGAGTCTACGAGCAGTACTTC.

The chain is built from TRBV6-2 or TRBV6-3 and TRBJ1-5; possible D gene TRBD1, 5 bases. The CDR3 is 14 residues long. V lost 0 bases and J 3 bases, leaving 6 bases between the germline ends. In germline, CDR1 is MNHEY, CDR2 SVGEGT. Written as DNA, the CDR3 is TGTGCCAGCAGTTACTCACAGGTCAATCAGCCCCAGCATTTT. Residues: CASSYSQVNQPQHF.

The chain recombines TRBV5-6 with TRBJ2-1; D might be TRBD1 (6 bases). Trimming pared 4 bases from V and 8 bases from J, leaving 10 bases between. Germline V gene lookup returns CDR1 SGHDT and CDR2 YYEEEE. There are 12 residues in the CDR3. The CDR3 protein is CASSRGLDEQFF. Here the CDR3 DNA reads TGTGCCAGCAGCAGGGGGTTGGATGAGCAGTTCTTC.

To note about this clone: At one end, the junction sequence differs from germline, possibly due to a read error. This chain joins TRBV6-6 and TRBJ1-4; the match to TRBD1 covers 7 bases. Germline-derived CDR1 and CDR2 are MNHNY and SVGAGI (reference sequence). This CDR3 contains 15 residues. CDR3 coding DNA: TGTGCCAGCAGTCACCGCTTAGGGGGCGAGGAAAAACTGCTTTTT. Translated, it gives CASSHRLGGEEKLLF.

This chain uses TRBV6-5 with TRBJ2-1; 9 nucleotides align to TRBD2. Germline-derived CDR1 and CDR2 are MNHEY and SVGAGI. After removal of 4 bases from V and 7 bases from J, the junction contained 11 bases not matched to a gene. The length of the CDR3 is 16 residues. The CDR3 DNA sequence: TGTGCCAGCAGTTCTCCGAGGGCGGGAGGGCTGAATGAGCAGTTCTTC. Protein product: CASSSPRAGGLNEQFF.

The chain couples TRBV7-2 to TRBJ2-1, with TRBD1 identical over 10 bases. The CDR3 loop spans 18 amino acids. V gave up 4 bases and J gave up 2 bases; unmatched junction bases: 11. Looked up from germline, CDR1 is SGHTA and CDR2 is FQGNSA. The CDR3 protein is CASSSPRDRGPPYNEQFF. CDR3 bases: TGTGCCAGCAGCTCACCCCGGGACAGGGGCCCTCCCTACAATGAGCAGTTCTTC.

V is TRBV23-1 and J is TRBJ2-2, with a tentative D call TRBD1 (5 bases). TRBV23-1 is placed among ORFs of uncertain function. CDR3 length: 16 amino acids. V lost 4 bases, J lost 3 bases, and 15 bases lay in between. CDR3 DNA: TGCGCCAGCAGTCCCTCGGGTCTAGGGGACACCGGGGAGCTGTTTTTT. This encodes CASSPSGLGDTGELFF.